This is a list of T cell receptor beta chains from one sample in a study of control samples from healthy donors and cancer patients. Measured with immunoSEQ multiplex PCR; TCRdb has only the in-frame clones, and not every one. This repertoire shows 90,000 to 100,000 clones, about four fifths found once; its top ten account for under 40%. Sequencing was done on a sample of PBMCs. The receptors stem from a man between 65 and 80 years old with lung cancer. Both conserved end residues are trimmed from each CDR3. D genes are given only for firm matches.

NA	TRBV18	TRBJ2-1	ASNLQGSRNEQF
NA	TRBV19	TRBJ1-3	ASTGGQQFSGNTIY
NA	TRBV30	TRBJ1-3	AWTPVRVGGNTIY
TRBD1	TRBV19	TRBJ2-6	ASSIRAGGSAGANVLT
NA	TRBV5-1	TRBJ2-5	ASSLGSSETQY
TRBD2	TRBV10-1	TRBJ2-5	ASSETEGLAWETQY
NA	TRBV10-1	TRBJ2-3	ASSDQFTQY
NA	TRBV4-2	TRBJ1-1	ASSQEEGFTEAF
NA	TRBV5-1	TRBJ1-1	ASSLEVVNTEAF
NA	TRBV19	TRBJ1-1	ASSSDYRVNTEAF
NA	TRBV6-5	TRBJ1-6	ASSYSRTWGSPLH
NA	TRBV11-3	TRBJ1-1	ASSLGGANTEAF
NA	TRBV7-3	TRBJ2-2	ASSLGSNTGELF
NA	TRBV18	TRBJ1-1	ASSRQQENTEAF
TRBD2	TRBV2	TRBJ2-2	ASRRTSGGGGSSGELF
TRBD2	TRBV6-2/TRBV6-3	TRBJ2-1	ASSFPTTSGDTYNEQF
NA	TRBV9	TRBJ2-7	ASSVAPGGYEQY
NA	TRBV7-7	TRBJ2-7	ASSPLRSYEQY
TRBD1	TRBV12-3/TRBV12-4	TRBJ2-2	ASSGQGAGELF
NA	TRBV7-2	TRBJ2-1	ASSLAYNEQF
TRBD1	TRBV30	TRBJ2-7	AWSVGGRVFYEQY
NA	TRBV30	TRBJ2-5	AWSVAPRSQETQY
NA	TRBV14	TRBJ1-1	ASSQDWGDPEAF
TRBD2	TRBV6-6	TRBJ2-2	AGSPLMGLAGGPGTGELF
NA	TRBV3-1/TRBV3-2	TRBJ1-2	ASSQFIGVNYGYT
TRBD2	TRBV13	TRBJ2-5	ASSLRRGTQETQY